Listed below are T cell receptor beta chains from one sample, sequenced in a study of T-cell memory formation after mild COVID-19. TCRdb fed the 5' RACE reads into MiXCR, producing one record per CDR3 protein. The sample includes 250,000 to 350,000 distinct CDR3 sequences, roughly an eighth of them seen just once. The sequencing input was PBMCs or a T cell subset sorted from them (not recorded which). The receptors were sampled from a man between 18 and 35 years old who had mild COVID-19 (a few samples of this study predate the infection). Cell type and time point are not known. Each CDR3 is given with its conserved first and last residue. A D gene is named only where the DNA matches it firmly. Rows may omit the clone size; those that give it use once, few, many or a size class.

v_gene: TRBV27; j_gene: TRBJ1-2; d_gene: TRBD1; abundance: few; CDR3nt: TGTGCCACCTCCAGGGGGTTTGGCTATGGCTACACCTTC; CDR3aa: CATSRGFGYGYTF
v_gene: TRBV7-9; j_gene: TRBJ2-5; d_gene: NA; abundance: NA; CDR3nt: TGTGCCAGCAGCTCCAGGGGGGCACTTGAGACCCAGTACTTC; CDR3aa: CASSSRGALETQYF
v_gene: TRBV7-3; j_gene: TRBJ2-1; d_gene: TRBD2; abundance: few; CDR3nt: TGTGCCAGCGGGACTAGCGGGGGGTACAATGAGCAGTTCTTC; CDR3aa: CASGTSGGYNEQFF
v_gene: TRBV5-1; j_gene: TRBJ2-6; d_gene: TRBD1; abundance: few; CDR3nt: TGCGCCAGCAGCTTACAGGGGAGTACGGCTGGGGCCAACGTCCTGACTTTC; CDR3aa: CASSLQGSTAGANVLTF
v_gene: TRBV25-1; j_gene: TRBJ1-6; d_gene: TRBD1; abundance: few; CDR3nt: TGTGCCAGCAGAGAGGGACAGTATAATTCACCCCTCCACTTT; CDR3aa: CASREGQYNSPLHF
v_gene: TRBV7-9; j_gene: TRBJ2-2; d_gene: TRBD1; abundance: few; CDR3nt: TGTGCCAGCAGCTGGGACAGTATCAACACCGGGGAGCTGTTTTTT; CDR3aa: CASSWDSINTGELFF
v_gene: TRBV10-3; j_gene: TRBJ1-2; d_gene: NA; abundance: few; CDR3nt: TGTGCCATCAATCTCTCTTCTGGCGACGGGGCAGGTGGCTACACCTTC; CDR3aa: CAINLSSGDGAGGYTF
v_gene: TRBV7-2; j_gene: TRBJ1-6; d_gene: NA; abundance: many; CDR3nt: TGTGCCAGCAGCTCCCAGGGGAGGTCACCCCTCCACTTT; CDR3aa: CASSSQGRSPLHF
v_gene: TRBV20-1; j_gene: TRBJ2-3; d_gene: NA; abundance: few; CDR3nt: TGCAGTGCTGAGGGGGACTCAAGGCACAGATGGACGCAGTATTTT; CDR3aa: CSAEGDSRHRWTQYF
v_gene: TRBV2; j_gene: TRBJ1-2; d_gene: NA; abundance: NA; CDR3nt: TGTGCCAGCAGTGAATCCAGCTATGGCTACACCTTC; CDR3aa: CASSESSYGYTF
v_gene: TRBV7-2; j_gene: TRBJ2-3; d_gene: NA; abundance: NA; CDR3nt: TGTGCCAGCAGCCCGCGGGGACCCTCAGGGGATACGCAGTATTTT; CDR3aa: CASSPRGPSGDTQYF
v_gene: TRBV12-3/TRBV12-4; j_gene: TRBJ2-4; d_gene: NA; abundance: NA; CDR3nt: TGTGCCAGCAGCCCGCAGGGCCTACAGTACTTC; CDR3aa: CASSPQGLQYF
v_gene: TRBV7-9; j_gene: TRBJ1-3; d_gene: NA; abundance: NA; CDR3nt: TGTGCCAGCAGCTTCGCTACCGCGACAGCAATCTCTGGAAACACCATATATTTT; CDR3aa: CASSFATATAISGNTIYF
v_gene: TRBV29-1; j_gene: TRBJ2-3; d_gene: NA; abundance: few; CDR3nt: TGCAGCGTTAAGCTGGCAGATACGCAGTATTTT; CDR3aa: CSVKLADTQYF
v_gene: TRBV5-1; j_gene: TRBJ1-5; d_gene: NA; abundance: few; CDR3nt: TGCGCCAGCAGCCCCTCGCCTTATAGCAATCAGCCCCAGCATTTT; CDR3aa: CASSPSPYSNQPQHF
v_gene: TRBV6-6; j_gene: TRBJ1-1; d_gene: TRBD1; abundance: NA; CDR3nt: TGTGCCAGCAGTTACGCCAAGGGGGCTTACACTGAAGCTTTCTTT; CDR3aa: CASSYAKGAYTEAFF
v_gene: TRBV6-2/TRBV6-3; j_gene: TRBJ1-2; d_gene: NA; abundance: few; CDR3nt: TGTGCCAGCAGCCCGGGCGGCGGGACTCCCTATGGCTACACCTTC; CDR3aa: CASSPGGGTPYGYTF
v_gene: TRBV5-1; j_gene: TRBJ1-4; d_gene: NA; abundance: few; CDR3nt: TGCGCCAGCAGCCCACACGAGTTTCGAGAAAAACTGTTTTTT; CDR3aa: CASSPHEFREKLFF
v_gene: TRBV6-5; j_gene: TRBJ1-1; d_gene: NA; abundance: NA; CDR3nt: TGTGCCAGCAGTTTAACACGAGGAGTAGAAGCTTTCTTT; CDR3aa: CASSLTRGVEAFF
v_gene: TRBV19; j_gene: TRBJ1-1; d_gene: NA; abundance: few; CDR3nt: TGTGCCAGCCGAGGGGGGTACACTGAAGCTTTCTTT; CDR3aa: CASRGGYTEAFF
v_gene: TRBV10-3; j_gene: TRBJ2-3; d_gene: NA; abundance: many; CDR3nt: TGTGCCATCAGTGGCCTCAACCTGATTCTGGGCACAGATACGCAGTATTTT; CDR3aa: CAISGLNLILGTDTQYF
v_gene: TRBV25-1; j_gene: TRBJ1-1; d_gene: NA; abundance: few; CDR3nt: TGTGCCAGCAGTGATAGCTCGCTGGCGGTGGGCACTGAAGCTTTCTTT; CDR3aa: CASSDSSLAVGTEAFF
v_gene: TRBV10-3; j_gene: TRBJ1-2; d_gene: NA; abundance: few; CDR3nt: TGTGCCATCAGTGAGTCCAGGGGTCCGAACTATGGCTACACCTTC; CDR3aa: CAISESRGPNYGYTF
v_gene: TRBV4-1; j_gene: TRBJ2-1; d_gene: NA; abundance: few; CDR3nt: TGCGCCAGCAGCCAAGACAGGGCAGACCCCTACAATGAGCAGTTCTTC; CDR3aa: CASSQDRADPYNEQFF